This T cell receptor (beta chain) was sequenced in a study of shared clonotypes between healthy human individuals. This CDR3 contains 13 residues. Trimming removed 5 bases at V and 1 base at J, with 12 bases between. The V gene's germline CDR1 is SQVTM and CDR2 ANQGSEA. Assay used: immunoSEQ multiplex PCR; TCRdb lists only in-frame clones, some missing. Of over a million clones detected, approximately 98.5% appear once; the ten largest clones hold approximately 0.4%. This sequence joins TRBV29-1 and TRBJ2-7; tentatively, D is TRBD1 or TRBD2 (6 bases each). Input material: naive CD4+ T cells sorted from blood. Subset specified: CD45RA+ positively selected. The sequence was collected from a young man in good health. CDR3: CSVQGRESYEQYF. Here the CDR3 DNA reads TGCAGCGTTCAGGGGCGGGAATCCTACGAGCAGTACTTC.